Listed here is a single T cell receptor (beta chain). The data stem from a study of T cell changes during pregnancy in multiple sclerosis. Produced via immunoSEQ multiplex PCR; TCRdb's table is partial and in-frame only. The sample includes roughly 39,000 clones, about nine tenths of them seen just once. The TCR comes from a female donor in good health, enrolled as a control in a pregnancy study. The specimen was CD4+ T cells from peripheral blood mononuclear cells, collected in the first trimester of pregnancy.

CDR3 sequence reads: CSVGQGVSGANVLTF. The DNA of the CDR3 is TGCAGCGTTGGACAGGGGGTCTCTGGGGCCAACGTCCTGACTTTC. V is TRBV29-1 and J is TRBJ2-6; 9 bases are shared with TRBD1. Germline CDR1 is SQVTM and CDR2 is ANQGSEA. The CDR3 extends over 15 amino acids. The ends lost 4 bases at V and 0 bases at J; junction bases unmatched: 1. Drawing the rest from reference TRBV29-1 and TRBJ2-6, the complete variable domain is SAVISQKPSRDICQRGTSLTIQCQVDSQVTMMFWYRQQPGQSLTLIATANQGSEATYESGFVIDKFPISRPNLTFSTLTVSNMSPEDSSIYLCSVGQGVSGANVLTFGAGSRLTVL.